The next 28 T cell receptor beta chains were all read from a single sample in a study of Ad26.COV2.S vaccination and SARS-CoV-2 variants. Regarding treatment: roughly 20 received Ad26.COV2.S at low or high dose, single or two shots; 5 received placebo; per-sample allocation not given. Samples came from day 63 after the first vaccine or placebo injection. Assay used: immunoSEQ multiplex PCR; TCRdb lists only in-frame clones, some missing. The data contain roughly 700,000 clones, roughly 90% of them singletons. The sequencing used peripheral blood, collected in a trial of Ad26.COV2.S vaccine versus placebo. The receptors derive from a person between 18 and 59 years old who received the Ad26.COV2.S COVID-19 vaccine or a placebo.

The genes are TRBV19 and TRBJ2-7; TRBD2 matches 8 bases. The CDR3 totals 12 residues. From germline, CDR1 is LNHDA and CDR2 SQIVND (reference sequence). V gave up 7 bases and J gave up 3 bases; unmatched junction bases: 2. In DNA, the CDR3 is TGTGCCAGTACCGGGGGGGGCTACGAGCAGTACTTC. Amino acid sequence: CASTGGGYEQYF. Filled out from reference TRBV19 and TRBJ2-7, the complete variable domain reads DGGITQSPKYLFRKEGQNVTLSCEQNLNHDAMYWYRQDPGQGLRLIYYSQIVNDFQKGDIAEGYSVSREKKESFPLTVTSAQKNPTAFYLCASTGGGYEQYFGPGTRLTVT.

V usage is TRBV5-4 and J usage is TRBJ2-5; possible D gene TRBD1, 6 bases. Germline-derived CDR1 and CDR2 are SGHNT and YYREEE (reference sequence). Trimming stripped 7 bases from V and 5 bases from J, with 24 bases between. The CDR3 is 16 amino acids. The CDR3 sequence: CASHGGGQRLQETQYF. The CDR3, as DNA: TGTGCCAGCCACGGTGGAGGACAGCGCCTTCAGGAGACCCAGTACTTC.

The chain employs TRBV3-1 (or the pseudogene TRBV3-2) and TRBJ1-2; TRBD1 agrees at 8 bases. Germline V lookup: CDR1 LGHDT, CDR2 YNNKEL (reference sequence). The V gene end was trimmed by 0 bases and the J gene end by 6 bases; junction bases not matched to a gene: 9. CDR3 length: 16 amino acids. CDR3 in amino acids: CASSQETTDRGNGYTF. CDR3 nucleotides: TGTGCCAGCAGCCAAGAAACCACCGACAGGGGAAATGGCTACACCTTC.

A single count supports this clone. This chain uses TRBV4-3 with TRBJ2-7; 10 nucleotides match TRBD2. The CDR3 has 15 residues. J lost 2 bases, V lost 6 bases, and 7 bases had no gene match. Germline lookup yields CDR1 LGHNA and CDR2 YSLEER. The CDR3 here is CASSYSSGGPYEQYF. Here the CDR3 DNA reads TGCGCCAGCAGTTACTCTAGCGGGGGTCCCTACGAGCAGTACTTC.

The chain joins TRBV19 to TRBJ1-4, with D hard to call. This CDR3 spans 13 amino acids. Trimming took off 5 bases at V and 8 bases at J, with 12 bases between the two ends. Germline V gene data show CDR1 as LNHDA and CDR2 as SQIVND (reference sequence). DNA of the CDR3: TGTGCCAGTAGTGAGGAACAGCGAGAAAAACTGTTTTTT. Its protein product is CASSEEQREKLFF.

This chain connects TRBV7-2 to TRBJ2-1; D unresolved. The CDR3 has 12 amino acids. Germline V gene data show CDR1 as SGHTA and CDR2 as FQGNSA. Trimming stripped 5 bases from V and 2 bases from J, with 4 bases between. Here the CDR3 reads CASSRTYNEQFF. The DNA for the CDR3 is TGTGCCAGCAGCCGGACCTACAATGAGCAGTTCTTC.

This clone was recorded only once. This sequence joins TRBV24-1 and TRBJ2-7; D remains ambiguous. Trimming removed 4 bases at V and 0 bases at J, with 6 bases between. The CDR3 extends over 13 amino acids. Germline lookup yields CDR1 KGHDR and CDR2 SFDVKD. The CDR3 coding sequence is TGTGCCACCAGTGAGGCGAGCTCCTACGAGCAGTACTTC. It yields the protein CATSEASSYEQYF.

The gene calls are TRBV5-5 and TRBJ2-7; TRBD1 matches 11 bases. J gave up 6 bases and V 3 bases, and 5 bases lay outside the gene matches. Germline V CDR1 and CDR2: SGHKS, YYEKEE (reference sequence). The CDR3 length is 14 residues. In nucleotides, the CDR3 is TGTGCCAGCAGCTCTCCGGGACAGGGGGTCGAGCAGTACTTC. Translation gives CASSSPGQGVEQYF.

V gene TRBV7-9 combines with J gene TRBJ1-2; tentative D call: TRBD1 (6 bases). The CDR3 covers 13 residues. V gave up 5 bases and J gave up 4 bases, with 11 bases separating them. Germline V lookup: CDR1 SEHNR, CDR2 FQNEAQ (reference sequence). This CDR3 is CASSRTDFYGYTF. In DNA form, the CDR3 reads TGTGCCAGCAGCCGGACAGATTTCTATGGCTACACCTTC.

The gene calls are TRBV13 and TRBJ2-7; 11 nucleotides match TRBD2. Losses at the gene ends were 3 bases for V and 7 bases for J; bases not matched to a gene: 8. The CDR3 is 15 amino acids. Germline-derived CDR1 and CDR2 are PRHDT and FYEKMQ (reference sequence). The CDR3 is CASSFLAGGRREQYF. CDR3 DNA sequence: TGTGCCAGCAGCTTTCTAGCGGGAGGCCGGAGAGAGCAGTACTTC.

V gene TRBV18 combines with J gene TRBJ2-7, with 12 bases lining up with TRBD1. Germline lookup yields CDR1 KGHSH and CDR2 LQKENI. V lost 4 bases and J lost 6; bases outside the gene matches: 4. The CDR3 runs 14 residues. The CDR3 here is CASSLGTGGGEQYF. The CDR3 region has the DNA TGTGCCAGCTCACTAGGGACAGGGGGCGGCGAGCAGTACTTC.

The chain joins TRBV6-5 to TRBJ2-7; D unresolved. Trimming shortened V by 0 bases and J by 0 bases, and 6 bases separated the two germline ends. Germline assignment: CDR1 MNHEY and CDR2 SVGAGI. CDR3 size: 14 residues. Written as DNA, the CDR3 is TGTGCCAGCAGTTACTCGAGACCCTCCTACGAGCAGTACTTC. Amino acid sequence: CASSYSRPSYEQYF.

The chain uses TRBV9 and TRBJ2-7, with a possible D match to TRBD1 (5 bases). The germline V gene has CDR1 SGDLS and CDR2 YYNGEE. Trimming stripped 4 bases from V and 6 bases from J, with 35 bases between. This CDR3 contains 20 residues. The CDR3 region is CASSPRSKGQSGTLTIEQYF. CDR3 in DNA: TGTGCCAGCAGCCCCCGATCTAAGGGGCAGTCCGGTACTCTTACCATCGAGCAGTACTTC.

Points on this clone: Other nucleotide sequences from this sample produce the same CDR3. The V call is TRBV12-3 or TRBV12-4, the J call TRBJ2-3, with D unclear. CDR3 size: 12 residues. The ends were cut back, 5 bases at V and 2 bases at J, with 5 bases in the middle. The CDR3 sequence: CASSTHTDTQYF. CDR3 coding DNA: TGTGCCAGCAGTACTCACACAGATACGCAGTATTTT.

This chain uses TRBV5-1 with TRBJ2-1; the D gene is possibly TRBD2 (5 bases). This CDR3 comprises 11 residues. V was shortened by 0 bases and J by 14 bases, with 9 bases between the two germline ends. Germline lookup yields CDR1 SGHRS and CDR2 YFSETQ. CDR3 sequence (DNA): TGCGCCAGCAGCTTGGGACTGGGAGAGTTCTTC. Protein sequence: CASSLGLGEFF.

The chain links TRBV2 to TRBJ1-2, with 10 bases fitting TRBD1. This CDR3 contains 16 residues. Germline V lookup: CDR1 SNHLY, CDR2 FYNNEI. The J segment lost 4 bases and the V segment lost 6 bases, leaving 11 bases of the junction unmatched. The CDR3 nucleotides read TGTGCCAGCAGGGAGGGGGTACGGGACAGGGGCTATGGCTACACCTTC. As protein: CASREGVRDRGYGYTF.

This sequence joins TRBV6-1 and TRBJ1-1; 7 bases line up with TRBD1. The CDR3 has 15 residues. J lost 5 bases, V lost 1 base, and 7 bases had no gene match. Germline lookup yields CDR1 MNHNS and CDR2 SASEGT. CDR3 sequence: CASSEEWSGGTEAFF. In DNA form, the CDR3 reads TGTGCCAGCAGTGAAGAATGGTCAGGGGGTACTGAAGCTTTCTTT.

This clone was detected only a few times. This chain joins TRBV7-8 and TRBJ2-7; 10 bases match TRBD2. Per the germline V gene, CDR1 is SGHVS and CDR2 is FQNEAQ. CDR3 length: 15 residues. The J segment lost 3 bases and the V segment lost 5 bases, leaving 7 bases of the junction unmatched. This CDR3 reads CASSRLAGGLYEQYF. DNA of the CDR3: TGTGCCAGCAGCCGCTTAGCGGGGGGACTCTACGAGCAGTACTTC. The variable domain in full, with the rest retrieved from reference TRBV7-8 and TRBJ2-7, is GAGVSQSPRYKVAKRGQDVALRCDPISGHVSLFWYQQALGQGPEFLTYFQNEAQLDKSGLPSDRFFAERPEGSVSTLKIQRTQQEDSAVYLCASSRLAGGLYEQYFGPGTRLTVT.

J is TRBJ2-1 and V is TRBV30; tentatively, D is TRBD2 (6 bases). This CDR3 has 14 residues. Germline loops: CDR1 GTSNPN, CDR2 SVGIG (reference sequence). Trimming removed 1 base at V and 1 base at J, with 8 bases between. CDR3 coding DNA: TGTGCCTGGAGTGGTGGGGGGTCCTACAATGAGCAGTTCTTC. It encodes CAWSGGGSYNEQFF.

V is TRBV7-9 and J is TRBJ2-5; D call uncertain. Germline values: CDR1 SEHNR, CDR2 FQNEAQ (reference sequence). Trimming removed 5 bases at V and 2 bases at J, with 9 bases between. This CDR3 spans 13 amino acids. CDR3 protein: CASSRDRQETQYF. CDR3 in DNA: TGTGCCAGCAGCCGCGACCGGCAAGAGACCCAGTACTTC.

The J gene is TRBJ2-5, the V gene TRBV4-2, with 14 bases aligning to TRBD2. CDR3 size: 16 residues. V dropped 4 bases and J dropped 1; count of bases not matched to a gene: 2. Germline CDR1 is LGHNA and CDR2 is YNFKEQ. CDR3 amino acids: CASSRGLAGGQETQYF. CDR3 sequence (DNA): TGTGCCAGCAGCCGCGGACTAGCGGGAGGCCAAGAGACCCAGTACTTC.

This clone was detected once. This chain connects TRBV20-1 to TRBJ2-7; no clear D. Trimming left V 4 bases short and J 3 bases short, with 4 bases between. The CDR3 runs to 10 residues. Germline CDR1 reads DFQATT; CDR2 reads SNEGSKA (reference sequence). Here the CDR3 DNA reads TGCAGTGCTACATACTACGAGCAGTACTTC. Amino acids: CSATYYEQYF.

J is TRBJ2-5 and V is TRBV7-9; D might be TRBD1 (5 bases). The CDR3 runs 14 residues. V gave up 7 bases and J gave up 1 base, with 13 bases separating them. Germline V lookup: CDR1 SEHNR, CDR2 FQNEAQ (reference sequence). CDR3 protein: CASTPWGSQETQYF. The DNA for the CDR3 is TGTGCCAGCACCCCGTGGGGCAGCCAAGAGACCCAGTACTTC.

Of note for this clone: Other DNA sequences in the same sample also yield this CDR3. The chain joins TRBV18 to TRBJ2-5, with D possibly matching TRBD1 (6 bases). V shed 2 bases and J shed 2 bases, with 6 bases lying between them. The CDR3 length is 13 residues. Germline-derived CDR1 and CDR2 are KGHSH and LQKENI. The CDR3 DNA sequence: TGTGCCAGCTCACCAGGACAGCAAGAGACCCAGTACTTC. Translated: CASSPGQQETQYF.

This clone has just one count. The chain recombines TRBV6-5 with TRBJ2-1; no clear D. Germline V gives CDR1 MNHEY, CDR2 SVGAGI. Trimming took off 5 bases at V and 0 bases at J, with 8 bases between the two ends. The CDR3 covers 14 residues. For the CDR3, the DNA is TGTGCCAGCAGTAGCTCTCTCTCCTACAATGAGCAGTTCTTC. This gives the protein CASSSSLSYNEQFF.

This clone was picked up a small number of times. The chain carries TRBV21-1 and TRBJ2-7; the table names TRBD1, a call not compared with the DNA. TRBV21-1 is a listed pseudogene. The CDR3 spans 15 residues. In DNA, the CDR3 is TGTGCCAGCAGCAAAGCAGGGGACACCGTCGACGAGCAGTACTTC. Translated: CASSKAGDTVDEQYF.

The chain couples TRBV11-2 to TRBJ2-1; D possibly matches TRBD1 or TRBD2 (5 bases each). The length of the CDR3 is 17 residues. The V gene's germline CDR1 is SGHAT and CDR2 FQNNGV. V was clipped by 1 base and J by 4 bases, with 17 bases between them. The CDR3 loop reads CASSLGSWDPPYNEQFF. The CDR3 DNA reads as TGTGCCAGCAGCTTAGGGTCCTGGGACCCGCCATACAATGAGCAGTTCTTC.

This clone has just one count. The CDR3: CASSIQGNQPQHF. In DNA, the CDR3 is TGTGCCAGCAGCATTCAGGGGAATCAGCCCCAGCATTTT. The genes are TRBV11-2 and TRBJ1-5; tentatively, D is TRBD1 (6 bases). CDR1 is SGHAT, CDR2 FQNNGV, per germline. V was cut by 5 bases and J by 4 bases, with 9 bases left in between. The CDR3 runs to 13 residues.